Included here is one T cell receptor (beta chain) sequence, with context. This record comes from a study of OX40 agonist ivuxolimab in advanced cancers. Overall study: Partial responses occurred in Three dose-escalation patients, one with hepatocellular carcinoma and two with cutaneous melanoma.

Profiling relied on immunoSEQ multiplex PCR, and the TCRdb table lists in-frame clones only, not all of them. The sample lists 30,000 or so clones; roughly 90% were seen once. V lost 6 bases to trimming and J lost 7 bases, with 15 bases between them. Per germline, CDR1 SNHLY and CDR2 FYNNEI. The CDR3 loop spans 14 amino acids. V is TRBV2 and J is TRBJ1-4; D remains ambiguous. The clonotype was recovered from an adult with an advanced solid tumor such as melanoma, head and neck, liver or kidney cancer. This sample comprised CD4+ or CD8+ T cells sorted from blood, obtained in a trial of the OX40 agonist ivuxolimab. CDR3 residues: CASSYSLRREKLFF. The CDR3 DNA follows: TGTGCCAGCAGCTACTCCCTCCGGCGTGAAAAACTGTTTTTT. The whole variable domain, filled in from reference TRBV2 and TRBJ1-4, reads EPEVTQTPSHQVTQMGQEVILRCVPISNHLYFYWYRQILGQKVEFLVSFYNNEISEKSEIFDDQFSVERPDGSNFTLKIRSTKLEDSAMYFCASSYSLRREKLFFGSGTQLSVL.